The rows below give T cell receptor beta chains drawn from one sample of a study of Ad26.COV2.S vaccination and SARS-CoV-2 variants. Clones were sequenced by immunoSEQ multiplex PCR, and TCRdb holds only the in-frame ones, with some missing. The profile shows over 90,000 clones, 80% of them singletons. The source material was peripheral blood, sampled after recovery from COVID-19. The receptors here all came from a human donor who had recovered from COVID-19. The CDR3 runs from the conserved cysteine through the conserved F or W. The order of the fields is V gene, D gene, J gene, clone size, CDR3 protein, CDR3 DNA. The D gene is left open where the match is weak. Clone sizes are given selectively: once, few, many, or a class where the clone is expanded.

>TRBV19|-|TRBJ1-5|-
CASSLSGAYLNQPQHF
TGTGCCAGTAGTTTATCAGGGGCCTACCTCAATCAGCCCCAGCATTTT
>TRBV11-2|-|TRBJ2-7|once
CASSLEWSSYEQYF
TGTGCCAGCAGCTTAGAATGGTCCTCCTACGAGCAGTACTTC
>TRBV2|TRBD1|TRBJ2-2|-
CATAGTGNTGELFF
TGTGCCACAGCAGGGACAGGGAACACCGGGGAGCTGTTTTTT
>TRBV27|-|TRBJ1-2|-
CASSFSRTEYGYTF
TGTGCCAGCAGTTTTTCTCGGACTGAATATGGCTACACCTTC
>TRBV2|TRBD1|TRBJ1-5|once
CASSDPGQYNQPQHF
TGTGCCAGCAGTGATCCGGGACAGTATAACCAGCCCCAGCATTTT
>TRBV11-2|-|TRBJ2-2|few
CASSLGVGELFF
TGTGCCAGCAGCTTAGGCGTCGGGGAGCTGTTTTTT
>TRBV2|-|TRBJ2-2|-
CASSAAGYTGELFF
TGTGCCAGCAGTGCGGCAGGGTACACCGGGGAGCTGTTTTTT
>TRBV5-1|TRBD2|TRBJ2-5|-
CASSLAGGGQETQYF
TGCGCCAGCAGCTTGGCTGGGGGGGGGCAAGAGACCCAGTACTTC
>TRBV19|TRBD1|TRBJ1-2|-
CASSINQGARGYGYTF
TGTGCCAGTAGTATAAATCAGGGGGCAAGAGGCTATGGCTACACCTTC
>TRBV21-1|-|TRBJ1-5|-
CASSKFGVNQPQHF
TGTGCCAGCAGCAAATTCGGGGTCAATCAGCCCCAGCATTTT
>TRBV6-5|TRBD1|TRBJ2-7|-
CASTRQGSSYEQYF
TGTGCCAGCACCCGACAGGGCTCTTCCTACGAGCAGTACTTC
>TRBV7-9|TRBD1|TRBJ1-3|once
CASSRGARGNTIYF
TGTGCCAGCAGCCGGGGGGCCAGGGGGAACACCATATATTTT
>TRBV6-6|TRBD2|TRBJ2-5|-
CASSYRAGREGETQYF
TGTGCCAGCAGTTACAGGGCAGGGAGGGAAGGGGAGACCCAGTACTTC
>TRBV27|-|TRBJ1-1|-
CASSLSRNTEAFF
TGTGCCAGCAGTTTATCCAGGAACACTGAAGCTTTCTTT
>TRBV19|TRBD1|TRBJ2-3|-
CASQTGQTTSDTQYF
TGTGCCAGTCAAACGGGACAGACCACTTCGGATACGCAGTATTTT
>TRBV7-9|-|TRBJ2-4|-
CASSSQMGDIQYF
TGTGCCAGCAGTTCCCAGATGGGAGACATTCAGTACTTC
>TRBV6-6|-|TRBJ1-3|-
CASSYRGRGPGNTIYF
TGTGCCAGCAGTTACCGCGGTCGGGGACCTGGAAACACCATATATTTT
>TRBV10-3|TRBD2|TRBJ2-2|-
CAVGGISNTGELFF
TGTGCCGTGGGGGGGATATCGAACACCGGGGAGCTGTTTTTT
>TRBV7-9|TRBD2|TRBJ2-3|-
CASSLTSGASTDTQYF
TGTGCCAGCAGCTTAACTAGCGGGGCTTCCACAGATACGCAGTATTTT
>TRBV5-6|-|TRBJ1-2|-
CASSNDRFYGYTF
TGTGCCAGCAGCAATGACAGGTTCTATGGCTACACCTTC
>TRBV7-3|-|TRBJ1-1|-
CASSLQMNTEAFF
TGTGCCAGCAGCCTCCAAATGAACACTGAAGCTTTCTTT
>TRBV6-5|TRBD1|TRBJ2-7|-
CASSRTGFYEQYF
TGTGCCAGCAGTCGGACAGGGTTCTACGAGCAGTACTTC
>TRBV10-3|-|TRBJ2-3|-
CATGGEGLGTDTQYF
TGTGCCACTGGGGGCGAAGGACTAGGAACAGATACGCAGTATTTT
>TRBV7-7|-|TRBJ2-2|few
CASSLDRNTGELFF
TGTGCCAGCAGCTTGGACAGAAACACCGGGGAGCTGTTTTTT
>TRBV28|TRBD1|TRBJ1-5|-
CASRKQGGDQPQHF
TGTGCCAGCAGAAAACAGGGGGGTGATCAGCCCCAGCATTTT
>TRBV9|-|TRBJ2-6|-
CASSVALQTSRSGANVLTF
TGTGCCAGCAGCGTAGCCCTACAGACCTCCCGCTCTGGGGCCAACGTCCTGACTTTC
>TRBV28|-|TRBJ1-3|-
CASSLPRDSGNTIYF
TGTGCCAGCAGTTTGCCCCGAGACTCTGGAAACACCATATATTTT
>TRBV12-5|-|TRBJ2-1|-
CASGLVSRTYHNEQFF
TGTGCTAGTGGTTTGGTAAGTAGGACTTACCACAATGAGCAGTTCTTC
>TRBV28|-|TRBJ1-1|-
CASSFAVEAFF
TGTGCCAGCTCATTCGCAGTTGAAGCTTTCTTT
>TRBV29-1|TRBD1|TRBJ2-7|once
CSAGQVGQGSTEQYF
TGCAGCGCGGGGCAGGTGGGACAGGGATCCACCGAGCAGTACTTC
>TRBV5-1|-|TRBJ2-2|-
CASSFHYGGAGELFF
TGCGCCAGCAGCTTTCATTACGGGGGAGCCGGGGAGCTGTTTTTT
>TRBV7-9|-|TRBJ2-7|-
CASSERFYEQYF
TGTGCCAGCAGCGAAAGATTCTACGAGCAGTACTTC
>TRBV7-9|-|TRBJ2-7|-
CASSLGGRSSYEQYF
TGTGCCAGCAGCTTAGGGGGCAGGAGCTCCTACGAGCAGTACTTC
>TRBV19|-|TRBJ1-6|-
CASSISGQGMYNSPLHF
TGTGCCAGTAGTATTTCGGGGCAGGGAATGTATAATTCACCCCTCCACTTT
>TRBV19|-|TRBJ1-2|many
CASSGADSYGYTF
TGTGCCAGTAGTGGGGCAGACTCCTATGGCTACACCTTC
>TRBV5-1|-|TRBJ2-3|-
CASSLVEWSKDTQYF
TGCGCCAGCAGCTTGGTTGAGTGGAGCAAAGATACGCAGTATTTT
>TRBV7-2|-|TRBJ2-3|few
CASSLEGTGTDTQYF
TGTGCCAGCAGCTTAGAGGGGACGGGAACAGATACGCAGTATTTT
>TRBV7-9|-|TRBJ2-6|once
CASSRATRGENGANVLTF
TGTGCCAGCTCGCGAGCCACCAGGGGGGAAAATGGGGCCAACGTCCTGACTTTC
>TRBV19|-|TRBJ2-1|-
CASSMAVGGSYNEQFF
TGTGCCAGTAGTATGGCGGTCGGGGGCTCCTACAATGAGCAGTTCTTC
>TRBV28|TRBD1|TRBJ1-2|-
CASSDNRGGNYGYTF
TGTGCCAGCAGTGATAACAGGGGAGGGAACTATGGCTACACCTTC